Below are 21 T cell receptor beta chains sequenced from a single sample in a study of blood T cell repertoires in COVID-19. Data came from immunoSEQ multiplex PCR; TCRdb stores just in-frame clones and leaves some out. The table has tens of thousands of clones, roughly 80% seen once. The sequenced sample consisted of peripheral blood. Receptors originate from a human donor in a cohort sampled during active COVID-19.

This rearrangement joins TRBV6-5 to TRBJ2-1, with 13 bases that match TRBD2. The V segment lost 6 bases and the J segment 14 bases; nucleotides outside the gene matches: 7. Germline-derived CDR1 and CDR2 are MNHEY and SVGAGI. The CDR3 totals 13 residues. The CDR3, as DNA: TGTGCCAGCAGCCGGACTAGCGGGAGTCATAAGTTCTTC. Protein sequence: CASSRTSGSHKFF.

The chain joins TRBV27 to TRBJ2-2; TRBD2 agrees at 12 bases. Germline CDR1 and CDR2: MNHEY and SMNVEV (reference sequence). This CDR3 has 16 amino acids. V shed 6 bases and J 6 bases; nucleotides not matched to a gene: 8. CDR3 sequence: CASSHRLAGVPGELFF. DNA for the CDR3: TGTGCCAGCAGCCATAGACTAGCGGGAGTCCCCGGGGAGCTGTTTTTT.

The rearrangement joins TRBV18 to TRBJ2-5; D may be TRBD1 (5 bases). Trimming removed 1 base from V and 1 base from J, with 10 bases in between. CDR1 is KGHSH, CDR2 LQKENI, per germline. CDR3 length: 15 amino acids. The CDR3 sequence is CASSPRQSPQETQYF. The CDR3 DNA is TGTGCCAGCTCACCACGACAGAGCCCCCAAGAGACCCAGTACTTC.

The V gene is TRBV6-5, the J gene TRBJ2-7; D is perhaps TRBD2 (6 bases). Germline V CDR1 and CDR2: MNHEY, SVGAGI. The CDR3 is 15 residues long. Trimming took 0 bases from V and 2 from J, leaving 11 bases between them. The CDR3 DNA reads TGTGCCAGCAGTTACTCGAGGGACTTGACCTACGAGCAGTACTTC. Translated: CASSYSRDLTYEQYF.

The rearrangement joins TRBV5-5 to TRBJ1-1; possibly TRBD1 for D (5 bases). The V end was cut by 4 bases, the J end by 5 bases, with 15 bases between. The CDR3 is 14 amino acids. Germline CDR1 is SGHKS and CDR2 is YYEKEE (reference sequence). The CDR3 sequence is CASSPEEGRTEAFF. The CDR3 DNA reads TGTGCCAGCAGCCCTGAGGAGGGGCGGACTGAAGCTTTCTTT.

The chain joins TRBV12-3 or TRBV12-4 to TRBJ2-7; D might be TRBD1 (6 bases). The length of the CDR3 is 13 residues. V shed 3 bases and J shed 2 bases, with 8 bases lying between them. This chain's CDR3 is CASSFDRTYEQYF. The CDR3 nucleotides read TGTGCCAGCAGTTTCGACAGGACCTACGAGCAGTACTTC.

This clone was counted once. The CDR3 coding sequence is TGTGCCAGCAGGTTCGGACTAGCGGTTACCTACGAGCAGTACTTC. It yields the protein CASRFGLAVTYEQYF. The chain is built from TRBV11-2 and TRBJ2-7, with 10 bases lining up with TRBD2. J lost 2 bases, V lost 6 bases, and 7 bases had no gene match. Germline V gives CDR1 SGHAT, CDR2 FQNNGV. The CDR3 has 15 amino acids.

This rearrangement joins TRBV2 to TRBJ2-5, with 7 bases identical to TRBD2. This CDR3 region has 14 residues. The junction had 7 bases not matched to a gene; V was cut back by 8 bases and J by 1 base. From germline, CDR1 is SNHLY and CDR2 FYNNEI. CDR3 protein: CASQWGGAQETQYF. CDR3 DNA sequence: TGTGCCAGCCAGTGGGGAGGGGCCCAAGAGACCCAGTACTTC.

The chain couples TRBV11-3 to TRBJ2-7, with D perhaps TRBD2 (5 bases). Deletions cut 4 bases from V and 0 bases from J, with 7 bases between. Per the germline V gene, CDR1 is SGHNT and CDR2 is YENEEA. This CDR3 spans 13 amino acids. The CDR3 loop is CASSSRDSYEQYF. As DNA, the CDR3 is TGTGCCAGCAGCTCCCGGGACTCCTACGAGCAGTACTTC. Filled out from reference TRBV11-3 and TRBJ2-7, the complete variable domain reads EAGVVQSPRYKIIEKKQPVAFWCNPISGHNTLYWYLQNLGQGPELLIRYENEEAVDDSQLPKDRFSAERLKGVDSTLKIQPAELGDSAVYLCASSSRDSYEQYFGPGTRLTVT.

As concerns this clone: It is likely a read error, because the conserved phenylalanine at the end of the CDR3 is missing. The DNA is left out, because the CDR3 cannot be placed on it with certainty; the CDR3 is given as TCRdb lists it. This chain uses TRBV6-4 with TRBJ1-2; the table's TRBD1 call for D was not verified on the DNA. CDR1 and CDR2 (germline): MRHNA, SNTAGT. Counting both end residues, the CDR3 totals 12 amino acids. CDR3 in amino acids: CASKDPRDTVVR.

The count of this clone is one. This chain joins TRBV12-3 or TRBV12-4 and TRBJ1-1; D unclear. V was shortened by 7 bases and J by 8 bases, with 11 bases between the two germline ends. The CDR3 has 11 residues. This CDR3 is CASTPVREAFF. CDR3 sequence (DNA): TGTGCCAGCACCCCGGTACGCGAAGCTTTCTTT.

This clone came up once. The CDR3 protein is CASSRSRAEVKQYF. In nucleotides, the CDR3 is TGTGCCAGCAGTCGTTCCAGGGCCGAGGTAAAGCAGTACTTC. The V and J genes are TRBV28 and TRBJ2-7, with D possibly matching TRBD1 (5 bases). Germline V gives CDR1 MDHEN, CDR2 SYDVKM. The CDR3 loop spans 14 amino acids. Trimming took off 5 bases at V and 8 bases at J, with 19 bases between the two ends.

The genes are TRBV6-5 and TRBJ2-5; TRBD2 aligns across 7 bases. The trim removed 8 bases at V and 2 bases at J, leaving 11 bases unmatched. The CDR3 spans 15 residues. The V gene's germline CDR1 is MNHEY and CDR2 SVGAGI. CDR3 sequence: CASWTGGKRQETQYF. The CDR3 DNA is TGTGCCAGCTGGACCGGGGGGAAGAGGCAAGAGACCCAGTACTTC.

The chain has TRBV6-5 and TRBJ1-2, with 9 bases fitting TRBD1. V trimming: 8 bases; J trimming: 7 bases; junction bases outside the gene matches: 14. CDR3 size: 15 residues. Germline V gene sequence: CDR1 MNHEY, CDR2 SVGAGI. The CDR3 loop is CASWTENTGGPGYTF. In nucleotides, the CDR3 is TGTGCCAGCTGGACCGAAAATACAGGGGGCCCTGGCTACACCTTC.

This clone was detected a few times. The chain combines TRBV30 with TRBJ2-7; 8 nucleotides match TRBD1. Germline V CDR1 and CDR2: GTSNPN, SVGIG (reference sequence). This CDR3 spans 12 amino acids. The CDR3: CARTGIGNEQYF. The DNA for the CDR3 is TGTGCTCGGACAGGGATTGGCAACGAGCAGTACTTC.

The rearrangement uses TRBV4-3 and TRBJ1-2; possible D gene TRBD1, 5 bases. The CDR3 has 15 residues. The germline V gene has CDR1 LGHNA and CDR2 YSLEER. Trimming left V 6 bases short and J 2 bases short, with 16 bases between. CDR3 region: CASRFKGRANYGYTF. The CDR3 nucleotides read TGCGCCAGCAGATTTAAAGGCAGGGCCAACTATGGCTACACCTTC.

This sequence joins TRBV28 and TRBJ2-2; D possibly corresponds to TRBD2 (7 bases). From germline, CDR1 is MDHEN and CDR2 SYDVKM. Trimming removed 8 bases from V and 5 bases from J, with 18 bases in between. The CDR3 runs to 15 residues. CDR3 in DNA: TGTGCCAGCCACATGGGGGGGGCAGGAACCGGGGAGCTGTTTTTT. As protein: CASHMGGAGTGELFF.

The gene calls are TRBV7-8 and TRBJ1-3; D is perhaps TRBD1 (6 bases). The CDR3 covers 15 residues. In germline, CDR1 is SGHVS, CDR2 FQNEAQ. V dropped 3 bases and J dropped 4 bases, with 13 bases sitting between them. CDR3 nucleotides: TGTGCCAGCAGCTTCGACACAGGGATCGGAAACACCATATATTTT. The encoded protein is CASSFDTGIGNTIYF. The full variable domain, with the rest looked up from reference TRBV7-8 and TRBJ1-3, is GAGVSQSPRYKVAKRGQDVALRCDPISGHVSLFWYQQALGQGPEFLTYFQNEAQLDKSGLPSDRFFAERPEGSVSTLKIQRTQQEDSAVYLCASSFDTGIGNTIYFGEGSWLTVV.

This clone has more than one count but fewer than ten. The chain is built from TRBV7-2 and TRBJ1-2; the D is unclear. Germline V gene sequence: CDR1 SGHTA, CDR2 FQGNSA. Trimming stripped 1 base from V and 4 bases from J, with 10 bases between. This CDR3 is 14 amino acids long. The CDR3 spells CASSLDRGPYGYTF. In nucleotides, the CDR3 is TGTGCCAGCAGCTTAGATCGGGGTCCCTATGGCTACACCTTC. The full variable domain, in which reference TRBV7-2 and TRBJ1-2 provide the parts outside the CDR3, is GAGVSQSPSNKVTEKGKDVELRCDPISGHTALYWYRQSLGQGLEFLIYFQGNSAPDKSGLPSDRFSAERTGGSVSTLTIQRTQQEDSAVYLCASSLDRGPYGYTFGSGTRLTVV.

This chain connects TRBV7-2 to TRBJ1-3; 7 bases agree with TRBD1. J gave up 0 bases and V 4 bases, and 9 bases lay outside the gene matches. CDR1 is SGHTA and CDR2 is FQGNSA in the germline V gene. The length of the CDR3 is 17 residues. CDR3: CASSSRTGPNSGNTIYF. The CDR3 region has the DNA TGTGCCAGCAGCTCCAGGACAGGCCCTAACTCTGGAAACACCATATATTTT.

The chain employs TRBV11-2 and TRBJ2-7; 7 bases are shared with TRBD2. Germline-derived CDR1 and CDR2 are SGHAT and FQNNGV. This CDR3 contains 15 residues. V was clipped by 6 bases and J by 5 bases; unmatched bases: 13. CDR3 nucleotide sequence: TGTGCCAGCAGTAAAGGGTGGACTAGGAACGACGAGCAGTACTTC. Translating it yields CASSKGWTRNDEQYF.